This TCR beta chain was identified in a study of blood T cell repertoires in COVID-19. About the study: Italy, Spain and the United States were the sources of the convalescent and acute COVID-19 samples.

Authors' data handling: How many nucleated cells were present was estimated from reference gene primer amplification. The data were produced by immunoSEQ multiplex PCR, yet TCRdb's version contains in-frame clones alone and is incomplete. The V and J calls and clone size are taken from that table; D and trimming were inferred from the DNA. The data show over 150,000 clones, with 80% to 90% seen just once and around 7.7% held by the top ten. This CDR3 comprises 14 residues. The V gene lost 5 bases and the J gene lost 6 bases, with 14 bases spanning the gap. The germline V gene encodes CDR1 MNHEY and CDR2 SMNVEV (reference sequence). Recovered participants had two consecutive negative NP/OP PCR tests, healthcare professional clearance, or symptom resolution.

The sequence derives from a man aged 45-65 years who had recovered from COVID-19. Sequenced sample: PBMCs or T cells enriched from blood (not recorded which). This chain uses TRBV27 with TRBJ1-5, with D tentatively TRBD1 (6 bases). The DNA for the CDR3 is TGTGCCAGCAGTCCGGACAGCGCCCGTCAGCCCCAGCATTTT. Amino acid sequence: CASSPDSARQPQHF.